These 18 T cell receptor beta chains originate from one sample sequenced in a study of blood T cell repertoires in COVID-19. Here immunoSEQ multiplex PCR was the method, and the copy in TCRdb shows in-frame clones only, minus some. The table has just over 95,000 clones, 82% seen once. Sequencing was performed on peripheral blood. The receptor set was obtained from a man aged 80 or over with acute or convalescent COVID-19.

The chain recombines TRBV10-2 with TRBJ2-1; tentative D call: TRBD2 (6 bases). This CDR3 has 14 residues. Per germline, CDR1 WSHSY and CDR2 SAAADI. V lost 7 bases and J 5 bases, leaving 15 bases between the germline ends. Written as DNA, the CDR3 is TGCGCCAGCAATGGGGGGATACTTCACAATGAGCAGTTCTTC. Translating it yields CASNGGILHNEQFF.

The J gene is TRBJ1-5, the V gene TRBV18; 8 nucleotides align to TRBD1. Per the germline V gene, CDR1 is KGHSH and CDR2 is LQKENI. The junction had 3 bases not matched to a gene; V was cut back by 3 bases and J by 5 bases. This CDR3 contains 14 residues. CDR3 bases: TGTGCCAGCTCACCGGGACAGGCAGATCAGCCCCAGCATTTT. Its translation is CASSPGQADQPQHF.

The chain employs TRBV4-1 and TRBJ1-5; D is unclear. V was trimmed by 4 bases and J by 0 bases, leaving 16 bases between them. The CDR3 is 17 amino acids. The germline gives CDR1 MGHRA, CDR2 YSYEKL. CDR3 sequence: CASSLRVVPYSNQPQHF. CDR3 nucleotides: TGCGCCAGCAGCCTCCGGGTAGTACCATATAGCAATCAGCCCCAGCATTTT.

The chain couples TRBV28 to TRBJ1-3; D is unresolved. Trimming removed 3 bases at V and 0 bases at J, with 12 bases between. Germline V lookup: CDR1 MDHEN, CDR2 SYDVKM. CDR3 length: 16 residues. The DNA of the CDR3 is TGTGCCAGCAGTTTTTCCGCGGGCCTCTCTGGAAACACCATATATTTT. As protein: CASSFSAGLSGNTIYF.

The chain employs TRBV9 and TRBJ2-5; TRBD2 matches at 8 bases. CDR1 is SGDLS, CDR2 YYNGEE, per germline. There are 13 residues in the CDR3. The J segment lost 5 bases and the V segment lost 4 bases, leaving 4 bases of the junction unmatched. The CDR3 loop is CASSKGLGETQYF. In nucleotides, the CDR3 is TGTGCCAGCAGCAAGGGACTAGGGGAGACCCAGTACTTC. The entire variable domain, with the rest obtained from reference TRBV9 and TRBJ2-5, is as follows: DSGVTQTPKHLITATGQRVTLRCSPRSGDLSVYWYQQSLDQGLQFLIQYYNGEERAKGNILERFSAQQFPDLHSELNLSSLELGDSALYFCASSKGLGETQYFGPGTRLLVL.

The chain has TRBV5-4 and TRBJ2-3; no definite D call. V lost 4 bases and J lost 0, with 12 bases in between. CDR1 SGHNT and CDR2 YYREEE come from the germline V gene (reference sequence). CDR3 size: 15 residues. CDR3 nucleotide sequence: TGTGCCAGCAGCCTCGGGTTAACTAGCACAGATACGCAGTATTTT. This codes for CASSLGLTSTDTQYF.

This CDR3 reads CASRKQGGDNSPLHF. The CDR3, as DNA: TGTGCCAGCAGGAAACAGGGGGGGGATAATTCACCCCTCCACTTT. The chain links TRBV6-5 to TRBJ1-6; 8 nucleotides line up with TRBD1. This CDR3 has 15 amino acids. Germline V gene lookup returns CDR1 MNHEY and CDR2 SVGAGI. Germline trimming cut 6 bases from V and 5 bases from J; bases unmatched to any gene: 6.

This clone was counted only a few times. The chain is built from TRBV5-1 and TRBJ1-2, with a possible D match to TRBD1 (6 bases). Germline CDR1 is SGHRS and CDR2 is YFSETQ. This CDR3 has 13 amino acids. Trimming took off 7 bases at V and 4 bases at J, with 14 bases between the two ends. The CDR3 sequence: CASGTDSTYGYTF. Written as DNA, the CDR3 is TGCGCCAGCGGAACGGACAGCACCTATGGCTACACCTTC.

The rearrangement joins TRBV19 to TRBJ1-5; a possible D gene is TRBD1 (5 bases). V was shortened by 1 base and J by 0 bases, with 16 bases between the two germline ends. This CDR3 comprises 18 residues. Germline V gives CDR1 LNHDA, CDR2 SQIVND (reference sequence). The CDR3 DNA reads TGTGCCAGTAGTATAGTTCCACAGGCGTCGAATAGCAATCAGCCCCAGCATTTT. Translated, it gives CASSIVPQASNSNQPQHF. Full variable domain (remainder filled in from reference TRBV19 and TRBJ1-5): DGGITQSPKYLFRKEGQNVTLSCEQNLNHDAMYWYRQDPGQGLRLIYYSQIVNDFQKGDIAEGYSVSREKKESFPLTVTSAQKNPTAFYLCASSIVPQASNSNQPQHFGDGTRLSIL.

This clone turned up a few times. V usage is TRBV23-1 and J usage is TRBJ2-7; no clear D. TRBV23-1 is given ORF status, its function remaining uncertain. The V gene lost 4 bases and the J gene lost 6 bases, with 7 bases spanning the gap. The CDR3 is 11 amino acids. CDR3 protein: CASSRPREQYF. CDR3 nucleotide sequence: TGCGCCAGCAGTCGCCCGCGCGAGCAGTACTTC.

This clone appeared once. The V gene is TRBV6-5, the J gene TRBJ1-5, with 7 bases matching TRBD1. The CDR3 consists of 13 residues. Trimming removed 8 bases from V and 7 bases from J; junction bases left unmatched: 8. Germline assignment: CDR1 MNHEY and CDR2 SVGAGI. The CDR3 here is CASRTTGEQPQHF. In DNA form, the CDR3 reads TGTGCCAGCCGGACTACAGGGGAACAGCCCCAGCATTTT.

The chain combines TRBV6-6 with TRBJ1-4; 9 nucleotides agree with TRBD1. Trimming removed 5 bases from V and 5 bases from J; junction bases left unmatched: 6. Germline CDR1 is MNHNY and CDR2 is SVGAGI (reference sequence). The CDR3 is 15 residues long. The CDR3 DNA is TGTGCCAGCAGTCCAACAGGGGGCGCCAATGAAAAACTGTTTTTT. It encodes CASSPTGGANEKLFF.

J is TRBJ1-3 and V is TRBV28; 7 nucleotides agree with TRBD1. V shed 5 bases, J shed 6 bases, and the junction held 7 bases outside the gene matches. Germline CDR1 reads MDHEN; CDR2 reads SYDVKM. This CDR3 has 14 residues. In DNA form, the CDR3 reads TGTGCCAGCAGTCAGTGGACAGGCATAAACACCATATATTTT. The encoded protein is CASSQWTGINTIYF.

This rearrangement joins TRBV18 to TRBJ1-4, with unresolved D. This CDR3 has 15 amino acids. V lost 2 bases and J lost 1, with 8 bases in between. Germline loops: CDR1 KGHSH, CDR2 LQKENI. The DNA for the CDR3 is TGTGCCAGCTCACCAGTTCAACAAACTAATGAAAAACTGTTTTTT. Translation gives CASSPVQQTNEKLFF.

Points on this clone: At one end, the junction sequence differs from germline, possibly due to a read error. The rearrangement joins TRBV5-5 to TRBJ1-1; D is possibly TRBD1 (5 bases). The CDR3 covers 15 residues. From germline, CDR1 is SGHKS and CDR2 YYEKEE (reference sequence). The CDR3 loop is CASSLRRDETPEAFF. CDR3 in DNA: TGTGCCAGCAGCTTGCGGCGGGACGAGACCCCTGAGGCTTTCTTT.

The V and J genes are TRBV9 and TRBJ1-3; D remains unclear. Trimming left V 0 bases short and J 0 bases short, with 13 bases between. Germline V gene data show CDR1 as SGDLS and CDR2 as YYNGEE. The CDR3 is 17 amino acids. The CDR3 DNA follows: TGTGCCAGCAGCGTAGGGGCACCCGCCGACTCTGGAAACACCATATATTTT. This sequence encodes CASSVGAPADSGNTIYF.

J is TRBJ1-4 and V is TRBV28; D might be TRBD1 (5 bases). V lost 6 bases and J 8 bases, leaving 16 bases between the germline ends. This CDR3 contains 14 residues. The germline gives CDR1 MDHEN, CDR2 SYDVKM. CDR3 loop: CASRPPGGGEKLFF. The CDR3 DNA reads TGTGCCAGCAGACCACCGGGGGGTGGCGAAAAACTGTTTTTT.

This clone was found a few times. The chain links TRBV9 to TRBJ1-3; the D gene is possibly TRBD1 (5 bases). V was trimmed by 4 bases and J by 0 bases, leaving 8 bases between them. The CDR3 is 14 residues long. In germline, CDR1 is SGDLS, CDR2 YYNGEE. This CDR3 is CASSPTVSGNTIYF. CDR3 sequence (DNA): TGTGCCAGCAGCCCGACAGTCTCTGGAAACACCATATATTTT.